This is a list of T cell receptor beta chains from one sample in a study of cytomegalovirus exposure and HLA in healthy donors. Only in-frame clones appear in the TCRdb table, and some are missing; sequencing was by immunoSEQ multiplex PCR. Found here are some 140,000 clones, 70% to 80% of them singletons; the top ten hold approximately 8%. Specimen: PBMCs. Receptors originate from a man aged 30 to 45 in good health and CMV-seropositive. CDR3s include the opening cysteine and the closing phenylalanine or tryptophan. The D gene is left open where the match is weak. Expanded clones get a size class; other rows say once, few or many, or leave the size out.

TRBJ2-7 TRBV19 . . CASSSRDRGWQYF TGTGCCAGTAGTTCGCGGGACCGCGGATGGCAGTACTTC
TRBJ2-7 TRBV11-2 . . CASSSPISGAYEQYF TGTGCCAGCAGCTCACCGATTTCAGGGGCCTACGAGCAGTACTTC
TRBJ2-7 TRBV30 . . CAWSVTGRNEQYF TGTGCCTGGAGTGTAACAGGGCGGAACGAGCAGTACTTC
TRBJ2-7 TRBV13 few . CASSSLGAEQYF TGTGCCAGCAGCTCCTTGGGGGCCGAGCAGTACTTC
TRBJ1-1 TRBV28 . . CASSGVPGGNTEAFF TGTGCCAGCAGTGGGGTCCCAGGAGGGAACACTGAAGCTTTCTTT
TRBJ1-2 TRBV7-2 . TRBD1 CASSLVGPRQGFWGYGYTF TGTGCCAGCAGCTTAGTGGGTCCGAGACAGGGGTTCTGGGGCTATGGCTACACCTTC
TRBJ2-7 TRBV6-1 once TRBD2 CASSPTSGSSYEQYF TGTGCCAGCAGCCCTACTAGCGGGAGCTCCTACGAGCAGTACTTC
TRBJ2-3 TRBV25-1 . TRBD2 CASSLGLATSTDTQYF TGTGCCAGCAGTCTGGGACTAGCGACTAGCACAGATACGCAGTATTTT
TRBJ1-1 TRBV15 . . CATSFQYTEAFF TGTGCCACCTCATTTCAGTACACTGAAGCTTTCTTT
TRBJ2-5 TRBV2 . TRBD2 CASGGEGTVLFGTQYF TGTGCCAGCGGGGGGGAGGGGACCGTTTTATTCGGGACCCAGTACTTC
TRBJ2-5 TRBV6-1 . . CASSEQMTIFYF TGTGCCAGCAGTGAACAAATGACTATCTTTTACTTC
TRBJ1-5 TRBV2 . TRBD1 CASSRTGGNQPQHF TGTGCCAGCAGCCGAACAGGGGGCAATCAGCCCCAGCATTTT
TRBJ2-1 TRBV5-1 . . CASRPLSGNNEQFF TGCGCCAGCAGGCCCCTCTCAGGGAACAATGAGCAGTTCTTC
TRBJ2-3 TRBV5-1 once TRBD2 CASSMGLAGGPGDTQYF TGCGCCAGCAGCATGGGACTAGCGGGGGGGCCTGGAGATACGCAGTATTTT
TRBJ2-2 TRBV4-1 . TRBD2 CASSQGGAGGPIGELFF TGCGCCAGCAGCCAAGGCGGGGCGGGGGGGCCTATCGGGGAGCTGTTTTTT
TRBJ2-1 TRBV5-1 once TRBD2 CASAPGLAGFYQVNEQFF TGCGCCAGCGCCCCCGGACTAGCGGGATTCTACCAAGTCAATGAGCAGTTCTTC
TRBJ1-5 TRBV6-1 . TRBD1 CASSESGTGNQPQHF TGTGCCAGCAGTGAAAGTGGGACAGGCAATCAGCCCCAGCATTTT
TRBJ2-1 TRBV13 . . CASSLVGRRVTYNEQFF TGTGCCAGCAGCTTAGTGGGAAGGAGGGTGACCTACAATGAGCAGTTCTTC
TRBJ2-1 TRBV9 few TRBD2 CASSVGLAGDNEQFF TGTGCCAGCAGCGTAGGCCTAGCGGGGGACAATGAGCAGTTCTTC
TRBJ1-1 TRBV18 . . CASSQTRQPDSAFF TGTGCCAGCTCACAGACCCGACAGCCCGATTCGGCTTTCTTT
TRBJ2-6 TRBV2 . . CASSDALRSGANVLTF TGTGCCAGCAGTGATGCACTCCGCTCTGGGGCCAACGTCCTGACTTTC
TRBJ1-1 TRBV6-6 . . CASSSGGNTEAFF TGTGCCAGCAGTTCCGGAGGGAACACTGAAGCTTTCTTT
TRBJ2-5 TRBV5-1 . TRBD1 CASSGQTGARTQYF TGCGCCAGCAGCGGTCAGACAGGGGCAAGGACCCAGTACTTC
TRBJ2-3 TRBV19 once TRBD2 CASSIWLAGATDTQYF TGTGCCAGTAGTATATGGCTAGCGGGAGCGACAGATACGCAGTATTTT
TRBJ2-7 TRBV27 . TRBD2 CASSFRWGGSYEQYF TGTGCCAGCAGTTTTAGGTGGGGGGGGTCCTACGAGCAGTACTTC
TRBJ2-3 TRBV7-8 . TRBD1 CASSSRQGSTDTQYF TGTGCCAGCAGCTCAAGACAGGGGTCAACAGATACGCAGTATTTT
TRBJ1-5 TRBV6-1 . . CASRPILQGNQPQHF TGTGCCAGCAGACCGATCTTACAGGGAAATCAGCCCCAGCATTTT
TRBJ1-5 TRBV6-1 . TRBD1 CASSPQGGQPQHF TGTGCCAGCAGCCCCCAGGGGGGTCAGCCCCAGCATTTT